Below are 8 T cell receptor beta chains sequenced from a single sample in a study of CD8 T cells in Susac syndrome. The RNA input was roughly 0.45 to 1 ug, and it was reverse transcribed with random hexamers. A single record per CDR3 protein comes from TCRdb applying MiXCR to the immunoSEQ multiplex PCR reads. The table has approximately 68,000 distinct CDR3 sequences, about 95% seen once. The sample comprised CD8+ T cells from PBMCs. Receptors were obtained from a human donor with multiple sclerosis.

This clonotype was detected only once. The rearrangement uses TRBV7-2 and TRBJ1-1, with D maybe TRBD1 (6 bases). Trimming removed 2 bases at V and 1 base at J, with 20 bases between. The CDR3 length is 18 residues. Germline CDR1 and CDR2: SGHTA and FQGNSA. The CDR3 DNA reads TGTGCCAGCAGCTTAACCCCTCTAGGGGGAGCCAAGAACACTGAAGCTTTCTTT. Amino acid sequence: CASSLTPLGGAKNTEAFF.

This sequence joins TRBV30 and TRBJ1-1, with 11 positions matching TRBD1. This CDR3 has 14 amino acids. Per the germline V gene, CDR1 is GTSNPN and CDR2 is SVGIG (reference sequence). The trim removed 8 bases at V and 0 bases at J, leaving 5 bases unmatched. In nucleotides, the CDR3 is TGTGCCGTCCGGGACAGGGGGTTGAACACTGAAGCTTTCTTT. Translated, it gives CAVRDRGLNTEAFF.

J is TRBJ1-5 and V is TRBV27, with a weak D call TRBD1 (6 bases). From germline, CDR1 is MNHEY and CDR2 SMNVEV (reference sequence). Trimming pared 6 bases from V and 0 bases from J, leaving 30 bases between. This CDR3 region has 21 residues. The CDR3 nucleotides read TGTGCCAGCAGCCCCGGACACCTTACAGGGATGGGGATTTATAGCAATCAGCCCCAGCATTTT. Amino acid sequence: CASSPGHLTGMGIYSNQPQHF.

DNA for the CDR3: TGCAGCGTGACCGGGACGCCTTCCTACGAGCAGTACTTC. Its translation is CSVTGTPSYEQYF. The rearrangement joins TRBV29-1 to TRBJ2-7, with D perhaps TRBD1 or TRBD2 (5 bases each). The CDR3 extends over 13 amino acids. Trimming left V 6 bases short and J 1 base short, with 13 bases between. The germline gives CDR1 SQVTM, CDR2 ANQGSEA.

This clonotype has just a few counts. This sequence joins TRBV12-3 or TRBV12-4 and TRBJ2-5; D is perhaps TRBD1 (5 bases). The CDR3 length is 11 residues. The ends were cut back, 7 bases at V and 7 bases at J, with 10 bases in the middle. CDR3 residues: CASTLGLTQYF. In nucleotides, the CDR3 is TGTGCCAGCACCCTGGGGCTGACCCAGTACTTC.

The J gene is TRBJ2-1, the V gene TRBV25-1; TRBD2 matches 10 bases. The germline V gene encodes CDR1 MGHDK and CDR2 SYGVNS. Trimming cost V 1 base and J 8 bases; bases outside gene matches: 5. The CDR3 has 15 amino acids. The CDR3 nucleotides are TGTGCCAGCAGTGAATGGGGGACTAGCGCGTATGAGCAGTTCTTC. This codes for CASSEWGTSAYEQFF.

The rearrangement joins TRBV29-1 to TRBJ2-2; TRBD2 aligns across 10 bases. Trimming cost V 6 bases and J 7 bases; bases outside gene matches: 8. The CDR3 loop spans 14 amino acids. In germline, CDR1 is SQVTM, CDR2 ANQGSEA. The DNA of the CDR3 is TGCAGCGTCGGGCTAGCGGGAGAGGACGGGGAGCTGTTTTTT. As protein: CSVGLAGEDGELFF.

This chain links TRBV19 with TRBJ1-1; 7 bases agree with TRBD1. The CDR3 sequence is 13 residues long. Germline trimming cut 9 bases from V and 4 bases from J; bases unmatched to any gene: 8. The germline V gene encodes CDR1 LNHDA and CDR2 SQIVND (reference sequence). Here the CDR3 DNA reads TGTGCCAGCACACAGGGACAGCGCACTGAAGCTTTCTTT. Its protein product is CASTQGQRTEAFF.